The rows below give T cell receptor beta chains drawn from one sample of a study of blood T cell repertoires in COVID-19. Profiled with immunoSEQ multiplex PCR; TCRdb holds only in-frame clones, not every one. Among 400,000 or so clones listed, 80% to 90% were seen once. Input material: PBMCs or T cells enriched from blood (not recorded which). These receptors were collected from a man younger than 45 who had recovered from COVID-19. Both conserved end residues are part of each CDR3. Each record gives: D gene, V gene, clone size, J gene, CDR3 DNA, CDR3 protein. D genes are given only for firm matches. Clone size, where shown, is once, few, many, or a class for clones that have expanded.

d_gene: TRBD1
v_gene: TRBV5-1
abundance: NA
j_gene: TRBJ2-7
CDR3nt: TGCGCCAGCAGCCCTGCTCGAGGACAGGGCTACGAGCAGTACTTC
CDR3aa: CASSPARGQGYEQYF

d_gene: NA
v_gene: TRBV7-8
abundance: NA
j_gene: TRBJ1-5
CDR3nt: TGTGCCAGCAGCCCGGACAGCCTCAATCAGCCCCAGCATTTT
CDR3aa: CASSPDSLNQPQHF

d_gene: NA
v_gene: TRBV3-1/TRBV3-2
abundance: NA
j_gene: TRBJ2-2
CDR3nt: TGTGCCAGCAGCCAAGTCTACGGGAACACCGGGGAGCTGTTTTTT
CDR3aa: CASSQVYGNTGELFF

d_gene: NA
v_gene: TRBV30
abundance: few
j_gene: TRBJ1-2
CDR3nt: TGTGCCTGGAGTGTAATCGCAGGGGACGGTGAGGGCTACACCTTC
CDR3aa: CAWSVIAGDGEGYTF

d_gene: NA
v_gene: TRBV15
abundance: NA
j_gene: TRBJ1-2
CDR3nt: TGTGCCACCAGCCTCCACTCTACCTATGGCTACACCTTC
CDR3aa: CATSLHSTYGYTF

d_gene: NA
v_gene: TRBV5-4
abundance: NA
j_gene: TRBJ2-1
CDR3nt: TGTGCCAGCAGCTTAGTGAGGGGCGGGAACTACAATGAGCAGTTCTTC
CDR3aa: CASSLVRGGNYNEQFF

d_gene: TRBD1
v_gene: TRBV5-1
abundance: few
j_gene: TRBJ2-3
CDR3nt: TGCGCCAGCAGCGTGGGACAGGGTCAAGATACGCAGTATTTT
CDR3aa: CASSVGQGQDTQYF

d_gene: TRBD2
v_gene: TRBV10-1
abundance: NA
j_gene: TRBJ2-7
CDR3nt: TGCGCCAGCTCAGCGGGAACCACCTACGAGCAGTACTTC
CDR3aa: CASSAGTTYEQYF

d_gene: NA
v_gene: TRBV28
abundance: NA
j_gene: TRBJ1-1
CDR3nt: TGTGCCAGCAGTTTGCCGGGGAAGGAAGCTTTCTTT
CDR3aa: CASSLPGKEAFF

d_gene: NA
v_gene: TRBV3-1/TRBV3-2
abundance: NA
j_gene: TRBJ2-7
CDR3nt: TGTGCCAGCAGCCAAGATTCCGGTCACTATCCCTACGAGCAGTACTTC
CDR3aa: CASSQDSGHYPYEQYF

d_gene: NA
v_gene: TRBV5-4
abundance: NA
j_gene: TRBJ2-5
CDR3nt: TGTGCCAGCACCTGGTGGGGGGAAGAGACCCAGTACTTC
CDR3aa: CASTWWGEETQYF

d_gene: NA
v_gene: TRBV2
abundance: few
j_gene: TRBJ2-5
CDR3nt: TGTGCCAGCAGGCCGGGAGCTTCGGTGGAGACCCAGTACTTC
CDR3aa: CASRPGASVETQYF

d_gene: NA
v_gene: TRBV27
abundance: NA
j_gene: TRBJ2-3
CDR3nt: TGTGCCAGCAGTTTAAGGGCGGGGAAAGATACGCAGTATTTT
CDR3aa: CASSLRAGKDTQYF

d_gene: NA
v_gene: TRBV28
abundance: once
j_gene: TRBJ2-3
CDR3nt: TGTGCCAGCAGTTTATTACGGGGGAGTTGGGATACGCAGTATTTT
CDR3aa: CASSLLRGSWDTQYF

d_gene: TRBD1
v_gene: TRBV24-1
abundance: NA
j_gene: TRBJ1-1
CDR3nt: TGTGCCACCAGTGAACCGGACAGGGGGGCGACTGAAGCTTTCTTT
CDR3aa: CATSEPDRGATEAFF

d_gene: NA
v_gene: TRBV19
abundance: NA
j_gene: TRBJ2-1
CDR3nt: TGTGCCAGTAGTATAGGGCTCAGCTCCTACAATGAGCAGTTCTTC
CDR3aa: CASSIGLSSYNEQFF

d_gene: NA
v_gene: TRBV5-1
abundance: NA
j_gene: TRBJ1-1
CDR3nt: TGCGCCACCTCCGAAGCCCCTTCTATGAACACTGAAGCTTTCTTT
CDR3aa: CATSEAPSMNTEAFF

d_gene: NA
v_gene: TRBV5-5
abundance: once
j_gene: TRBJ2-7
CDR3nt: TGTGCCAGCAACCCGGGGGCGTTCGGGGGGAGCTCCTACGAGCAGTACTTC
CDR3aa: CASNPGAFGGSSYEQYF

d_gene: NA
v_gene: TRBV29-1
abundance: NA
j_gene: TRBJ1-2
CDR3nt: TGCAGCGTTGGGAGTGGACAGTCCTATGGCTACACCTTC
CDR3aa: CSVGSGQSYGYTF

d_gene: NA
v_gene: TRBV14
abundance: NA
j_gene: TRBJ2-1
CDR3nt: TGTGCCAGCAGCCAAGGGTTTAGTGAGCAGTTCTTC
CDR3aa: CASSQGFSEQFF

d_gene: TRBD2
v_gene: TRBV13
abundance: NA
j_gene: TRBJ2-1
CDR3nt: TGTGCCAGCAGCTTGGGGCTAGCGGGACCCAGACCAAACAATGAGCAGTTCTTC
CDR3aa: CASSLGLAGPRPNNEQFF

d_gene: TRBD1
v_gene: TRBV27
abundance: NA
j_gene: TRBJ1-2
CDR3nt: TGTGCCACAGGACAGGGTTATGGCTACACCTTC
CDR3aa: CATGQGYGYTF

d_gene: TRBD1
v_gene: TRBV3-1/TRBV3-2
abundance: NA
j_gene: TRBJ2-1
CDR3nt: TGTGCCAGCAGCCAAGAGGTCGGACAGGGTACGGGTGAGCAGTTCTTC
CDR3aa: CASSQEVGQGTGEQFF

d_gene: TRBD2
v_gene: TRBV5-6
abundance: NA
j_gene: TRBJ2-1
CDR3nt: TGTGCCAGCAGCCGAGGGACTAGCGGGAGTTACAATGAGCAGTTCTTC
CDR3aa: CASSRGTSGSYNEQFF

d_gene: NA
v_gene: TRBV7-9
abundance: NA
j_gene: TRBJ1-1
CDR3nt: TGTGCCAGCAGCTTCGTCGTAGACTTCCAGAACACTGAAGCTTTCTTT
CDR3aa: CASSFVVDFQNTEAFF

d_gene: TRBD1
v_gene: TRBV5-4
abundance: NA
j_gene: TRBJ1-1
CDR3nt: TGTGCCAGCAGCGGCCGGGACAGGGCTTTTAGCGAAGCTTTCTTT
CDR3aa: CASSGRDRAFSEAFF

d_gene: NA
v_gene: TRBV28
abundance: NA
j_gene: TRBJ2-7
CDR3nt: TGTGCCAGCACCAAAGGGTGGGGGGATCCCTACGAGCAGTACTTC
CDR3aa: CASTKGWGDPYEQYF

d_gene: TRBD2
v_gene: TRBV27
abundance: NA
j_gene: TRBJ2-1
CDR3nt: TGTGCCAGCAGCCCATTTCTTGTGCGGGAGTATGTCAATGAGCAGTTCTTC
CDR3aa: CASSPFLVREYVNEQFF

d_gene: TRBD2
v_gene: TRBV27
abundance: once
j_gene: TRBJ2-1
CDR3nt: TGTGCCAGCAGTTTCCCTAGCGGGAGGGCCCGTTTTCTTGAGCAGTTCTTC
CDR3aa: CASSFPSGRARFLEQFF

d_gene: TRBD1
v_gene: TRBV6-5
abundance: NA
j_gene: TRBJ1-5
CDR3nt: TGTGCCAGCAGTCAGACAGGGAGTCAGCCCCAGCATTTT
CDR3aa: CASSQTGSQPQHF

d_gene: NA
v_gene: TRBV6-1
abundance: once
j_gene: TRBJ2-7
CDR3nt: TGTGCCAGCAGTGAAGCGCATGGACAGCTCTCCTACGAGCAGTACTTC
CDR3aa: CASSEAHGQLSYEQYF

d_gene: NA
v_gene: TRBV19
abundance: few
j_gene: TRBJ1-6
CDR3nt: TGTGCCAGTAGTATAGCCAGGGGAGATTCACCCCTCCACTTT
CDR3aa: CASSIARGDSPLHF

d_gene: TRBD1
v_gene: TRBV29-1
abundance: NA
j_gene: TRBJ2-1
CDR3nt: TGCAGCGCCGAACTGACAGGGGGCCATAGGCAGTTCTTC
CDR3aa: CSAELTGGHRQFF

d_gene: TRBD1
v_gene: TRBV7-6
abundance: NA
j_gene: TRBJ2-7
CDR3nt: TGTGCCAGCAGCCTCGGCCCAGGGGGAAGCGACGAGCAGTACTTC
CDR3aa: CASSLGPGGSDEQYF

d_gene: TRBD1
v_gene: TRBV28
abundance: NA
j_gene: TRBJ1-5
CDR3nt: TGTGCCAGCTCGACAGGGACCAATCAGCCCCAGCATTTT
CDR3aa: CASSTGTNQPQHF

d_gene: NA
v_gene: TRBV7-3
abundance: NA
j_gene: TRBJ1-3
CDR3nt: TGTGCCAGCAGCTTTTCGGACAGAGGAAACACCATATATTTT
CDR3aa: CASSFSDRGNTIYF

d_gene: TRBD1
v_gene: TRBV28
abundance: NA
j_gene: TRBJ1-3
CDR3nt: TGTGCCAGCAACGAACCAGGGGGTTTGACCCGAAACACCATATATTTT
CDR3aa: CASNEPGGLTRNTIYF

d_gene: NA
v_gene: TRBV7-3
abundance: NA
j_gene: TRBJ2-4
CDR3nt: TGTGCCAGCAGCCCATCAGGGCCCCAAAACATTCAGTACTTC
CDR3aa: CASSPSGPQNIQYF

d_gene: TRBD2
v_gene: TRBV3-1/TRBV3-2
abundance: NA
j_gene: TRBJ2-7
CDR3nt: TGTGCCAGCAGCCTCCAATACCTCAGCGGGAGACGCTACGAGCAGTACTTC
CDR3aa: CASSLQYLSGRRYEQYF

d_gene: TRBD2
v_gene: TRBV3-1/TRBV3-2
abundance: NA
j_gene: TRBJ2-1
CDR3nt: TGTGCCAGCAGCCAAGAGGTAGGACTAGCGGGAGTGGTGAATGAGCAGTTCTTC
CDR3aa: CASSQEVGLAGVVNEQFF

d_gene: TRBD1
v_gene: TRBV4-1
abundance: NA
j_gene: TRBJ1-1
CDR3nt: TGCGCCAGCAGCCCGATCCGACAGGGTATGGACACTGAAGCTTTCTTT
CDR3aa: CASSPIRQGMDTEAFF

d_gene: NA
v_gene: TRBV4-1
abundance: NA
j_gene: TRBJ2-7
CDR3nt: TGCGCCAGCAGCCAAGATAGTAGCTCCTACGAGCAGTACTTC
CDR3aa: CASSQDSSSYEQYF

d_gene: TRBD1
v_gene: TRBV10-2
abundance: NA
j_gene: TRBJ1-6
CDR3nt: TGCGCCAGCACCGGGACAGGGAATTCACCCCTCCACTTT
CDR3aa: CASTGTGNSPLHF

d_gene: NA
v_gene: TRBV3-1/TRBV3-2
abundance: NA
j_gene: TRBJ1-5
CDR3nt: TGTGCCAGCAGCCAAGATACAACTCAGCCCCAGCATTTT
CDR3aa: CASSQDTTQPQHF

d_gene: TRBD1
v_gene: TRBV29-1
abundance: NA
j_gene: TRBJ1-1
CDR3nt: TGCAGCGTAGACGAGGGACAGAGTGAAAGGGGAGCTTTCTTT
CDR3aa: CSVDEGQSERGAFF

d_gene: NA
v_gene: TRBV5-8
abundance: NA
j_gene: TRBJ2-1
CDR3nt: TGTGCCAGCAGCTTGGGAATATGGGCTGATGAGCAGTTCTTC
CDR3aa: CASSLGIWADEQFF

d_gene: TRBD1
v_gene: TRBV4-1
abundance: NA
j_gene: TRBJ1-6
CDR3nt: TGCGCCAGCAGCCAAGCGGCGGGACAGGGGCCTTCACCCCTCCACTTT
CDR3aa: CASSQAAGQGPSPLHF

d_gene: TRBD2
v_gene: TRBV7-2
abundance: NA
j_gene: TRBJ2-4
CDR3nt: TGTGCCAGCAGCTTAGCAGCGGGAGTGGACATTCAGTACTTC
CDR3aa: CASSLAAGVDIQYF